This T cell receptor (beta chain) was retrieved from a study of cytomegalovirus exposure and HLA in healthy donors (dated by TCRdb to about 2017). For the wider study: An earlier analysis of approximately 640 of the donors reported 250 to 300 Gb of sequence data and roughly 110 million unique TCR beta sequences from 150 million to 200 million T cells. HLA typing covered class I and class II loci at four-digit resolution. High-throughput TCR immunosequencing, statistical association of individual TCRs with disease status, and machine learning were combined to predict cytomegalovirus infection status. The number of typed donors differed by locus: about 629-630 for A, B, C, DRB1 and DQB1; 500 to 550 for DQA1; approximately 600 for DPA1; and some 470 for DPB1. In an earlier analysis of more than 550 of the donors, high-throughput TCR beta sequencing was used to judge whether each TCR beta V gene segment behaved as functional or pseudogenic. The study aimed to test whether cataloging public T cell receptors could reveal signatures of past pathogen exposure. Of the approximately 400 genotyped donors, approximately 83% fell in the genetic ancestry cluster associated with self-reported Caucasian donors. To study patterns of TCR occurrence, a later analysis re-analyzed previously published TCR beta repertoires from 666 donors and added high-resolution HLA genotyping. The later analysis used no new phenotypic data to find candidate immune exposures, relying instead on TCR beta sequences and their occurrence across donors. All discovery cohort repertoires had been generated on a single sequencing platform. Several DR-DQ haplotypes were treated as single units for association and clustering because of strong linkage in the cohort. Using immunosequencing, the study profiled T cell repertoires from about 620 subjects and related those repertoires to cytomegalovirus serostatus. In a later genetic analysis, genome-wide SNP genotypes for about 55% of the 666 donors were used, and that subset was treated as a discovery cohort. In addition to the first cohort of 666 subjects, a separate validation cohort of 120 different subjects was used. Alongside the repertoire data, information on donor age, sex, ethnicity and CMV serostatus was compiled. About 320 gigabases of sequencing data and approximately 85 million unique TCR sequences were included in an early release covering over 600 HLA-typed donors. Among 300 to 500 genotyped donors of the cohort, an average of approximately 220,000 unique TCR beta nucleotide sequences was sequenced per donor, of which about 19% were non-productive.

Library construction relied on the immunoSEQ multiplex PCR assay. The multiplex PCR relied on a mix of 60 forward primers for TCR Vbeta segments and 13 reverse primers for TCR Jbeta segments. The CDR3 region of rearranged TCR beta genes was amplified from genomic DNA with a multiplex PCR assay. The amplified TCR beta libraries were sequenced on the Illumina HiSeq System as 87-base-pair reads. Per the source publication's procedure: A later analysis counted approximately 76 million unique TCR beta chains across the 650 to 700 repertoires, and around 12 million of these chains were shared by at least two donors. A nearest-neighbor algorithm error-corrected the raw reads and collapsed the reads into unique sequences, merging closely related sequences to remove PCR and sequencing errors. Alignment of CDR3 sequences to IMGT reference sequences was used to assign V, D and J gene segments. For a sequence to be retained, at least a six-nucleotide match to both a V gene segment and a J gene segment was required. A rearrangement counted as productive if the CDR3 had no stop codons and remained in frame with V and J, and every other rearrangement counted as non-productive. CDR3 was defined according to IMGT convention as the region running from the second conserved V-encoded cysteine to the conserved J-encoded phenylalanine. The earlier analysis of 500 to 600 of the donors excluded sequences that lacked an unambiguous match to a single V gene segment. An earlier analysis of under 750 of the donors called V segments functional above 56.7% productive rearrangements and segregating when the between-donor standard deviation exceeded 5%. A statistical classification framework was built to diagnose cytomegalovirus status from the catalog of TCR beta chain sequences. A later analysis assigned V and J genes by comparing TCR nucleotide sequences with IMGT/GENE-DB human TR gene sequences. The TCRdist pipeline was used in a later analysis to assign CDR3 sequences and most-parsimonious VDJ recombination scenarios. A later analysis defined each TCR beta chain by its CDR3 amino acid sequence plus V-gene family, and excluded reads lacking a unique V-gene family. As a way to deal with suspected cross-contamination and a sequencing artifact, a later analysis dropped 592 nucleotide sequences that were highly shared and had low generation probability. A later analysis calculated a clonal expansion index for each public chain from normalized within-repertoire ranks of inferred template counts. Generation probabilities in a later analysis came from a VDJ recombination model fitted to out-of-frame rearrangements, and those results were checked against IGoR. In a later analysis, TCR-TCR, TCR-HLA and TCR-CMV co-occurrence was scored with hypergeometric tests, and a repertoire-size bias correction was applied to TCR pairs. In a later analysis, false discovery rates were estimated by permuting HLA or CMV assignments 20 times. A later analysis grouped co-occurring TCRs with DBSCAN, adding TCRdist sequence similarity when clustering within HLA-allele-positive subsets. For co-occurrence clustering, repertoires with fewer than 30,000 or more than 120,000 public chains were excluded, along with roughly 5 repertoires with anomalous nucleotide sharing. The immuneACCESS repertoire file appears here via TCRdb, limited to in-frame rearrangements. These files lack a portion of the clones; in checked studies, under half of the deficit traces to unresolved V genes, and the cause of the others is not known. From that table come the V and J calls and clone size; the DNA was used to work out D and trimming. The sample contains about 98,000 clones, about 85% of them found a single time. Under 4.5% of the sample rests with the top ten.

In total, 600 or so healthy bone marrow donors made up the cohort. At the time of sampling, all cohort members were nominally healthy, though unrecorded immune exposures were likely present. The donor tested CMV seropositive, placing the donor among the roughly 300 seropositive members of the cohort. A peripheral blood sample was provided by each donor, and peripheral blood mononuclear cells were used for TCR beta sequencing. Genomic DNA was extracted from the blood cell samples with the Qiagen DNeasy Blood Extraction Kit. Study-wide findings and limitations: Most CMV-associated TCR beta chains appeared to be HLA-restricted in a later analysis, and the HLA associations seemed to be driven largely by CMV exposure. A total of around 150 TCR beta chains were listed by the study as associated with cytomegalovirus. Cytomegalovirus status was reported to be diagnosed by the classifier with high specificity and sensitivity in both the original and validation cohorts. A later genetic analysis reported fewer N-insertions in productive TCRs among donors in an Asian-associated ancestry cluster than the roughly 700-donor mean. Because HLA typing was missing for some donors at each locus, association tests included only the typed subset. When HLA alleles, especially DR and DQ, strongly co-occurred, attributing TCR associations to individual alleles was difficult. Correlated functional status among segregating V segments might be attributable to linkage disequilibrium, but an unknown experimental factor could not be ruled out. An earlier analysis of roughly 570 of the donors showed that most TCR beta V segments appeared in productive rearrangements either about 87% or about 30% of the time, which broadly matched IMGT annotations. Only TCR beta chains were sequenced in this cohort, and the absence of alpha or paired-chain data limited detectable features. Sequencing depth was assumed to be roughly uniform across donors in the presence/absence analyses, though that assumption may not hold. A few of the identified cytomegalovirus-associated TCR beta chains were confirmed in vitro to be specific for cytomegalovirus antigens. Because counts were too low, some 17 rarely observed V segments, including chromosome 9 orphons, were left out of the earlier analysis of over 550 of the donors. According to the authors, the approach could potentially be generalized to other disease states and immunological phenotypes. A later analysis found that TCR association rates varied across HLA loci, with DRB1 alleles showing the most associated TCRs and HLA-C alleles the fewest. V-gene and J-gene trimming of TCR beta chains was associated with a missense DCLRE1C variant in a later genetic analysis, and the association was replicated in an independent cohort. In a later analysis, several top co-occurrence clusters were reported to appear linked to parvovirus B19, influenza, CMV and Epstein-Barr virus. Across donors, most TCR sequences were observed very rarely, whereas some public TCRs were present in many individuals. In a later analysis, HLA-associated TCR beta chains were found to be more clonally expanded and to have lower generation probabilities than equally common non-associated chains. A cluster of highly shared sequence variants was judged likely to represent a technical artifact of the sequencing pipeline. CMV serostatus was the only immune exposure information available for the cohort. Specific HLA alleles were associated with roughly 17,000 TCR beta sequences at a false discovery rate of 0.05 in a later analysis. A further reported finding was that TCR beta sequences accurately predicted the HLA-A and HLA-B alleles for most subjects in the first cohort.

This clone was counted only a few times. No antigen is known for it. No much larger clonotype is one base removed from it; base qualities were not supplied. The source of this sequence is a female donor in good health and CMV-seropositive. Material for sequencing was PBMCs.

The DNA is as follows: TGTGCCAGCAGAGGGGGACTAGCGGGAGTTTTTGAGCAGTTCTTC. Translated, this gives CASRGGLAGVFEQFF. This chain joins TRBV2 to TRBJ2-1, with 14 junctional bases fitting TRBD2. The CDR3, from cysteine to phenylalanine, totals 15 residues. CDR3 DNA is the only sequence kept; it has 45 bases, read in frame from the first base. Trimmed from V: 6 bases; trimmed from J: 9 bases; junction bases lacking a gene match: 7. The CDR1 and CDR2 encoded by the germline V gene are SNHLY and FYNNEI.